The 29 T cell receptor beta chains below all came from one sample that was sequenced in a study of shared clonotypes between healthy human individuals. Only in-frame clones appear in the TCRdb table, and some are missing; sequencing was by immunoSEQ multiplex PCR. The repertoire holds about 980,000 clones, with around 80% as singletons. The sequenced sample was memory CD4+ T cells sorted from blood. Subset reported: CD45RA-negative fraction. These receptors came from a young man in good health.

As to this clone: The junction shows a germline mismatch at one end, possibly a read error. The chain joins TRBV19 to TRBJ1-2; D gene uncertain. The length of the CDR3 is 13 residues. Germline V lookup: CDR1 LNHDA, CDR2 SQIVND (reference sequence). CDR3 loop: CVSSELTDYGYTF. The CDR3 nucleotides are TGTGTCAGTTCTGAATTAACGGACTATGGCTACACCTTC.

The chain combines TRBV7-2 with TRBJ2-5; 11 nucleotides agree with TRBD2. The germline CDR1 and CDR2 sequences are SGHTA and FQGNSA. CDR3 length equals 16 residues. J lost 1 base, V lost 3 bases, and 4 bases had no gene match. CDR3 sequence reads: CASSLKLAGGQETQYF. CDR3 nucleotides: TGTGCCAGCAGCTTGAAGCTAGCGGGAGGCCAAGAGACCCAGTACTTC.

This clone showed up many times. The chain uses TRBV9 and TRBJ1-1; 7 positions agree with TRBD1. V lost 4 bases to trimming and J lost 3 bases; unmatched junction nucleotides: 9. This CDR3 has 15 amino acids. Germline CDR1 and CDR2: SGDLS and YYNGEE. The CDR3 is CASSLNQGVYTEAFF. CDR3 bases: TGTGCCAGCAGCCTAAACCAGGGGGTTTACACTGAAGCTTTCTTT.

This clone was observed at least ten times. J is TRBJ2-1 and V is TRBV7-9; tentatively, D is TRBD1 or TRBD2 (5 bases each). The CDR3 runs 12 residues. The V and J ends lost 3 bases and 7 bases respectively, with 7 bases between them. The V gene's germline CDR1 is SEHNR and CDR2 FQNEAQ (reference sequence). The CDR3 region has the DNA TGTGCCAGCAGCTTGGGGGTGAATGAGCAGTTCTTC. As protein: CASSLGVNEQFF.

The genes are TRBV7-2 and TRBJ2-7; 7 bases are shared with TRBD2. Germline V CDR1 and CDR2: SGHTA, FQGNSA. This CDR3 comprises 13 residues. J gave up 3 bases and V 4 bases, and 3 bases lay outside the gene matches. In nucleotides, the CDR3 is TGTGCCAGCAGCTACGGACTAGTCTACGAGCAGTACTTC. It is translated as CASSYGLVYEQYF.

This chain connects TRBV10-3 to TRBJ1-6; D is possibly TRBD1 (6 bases). CDR1 is ENHRY, CDR2 SYGVKD, per germline. This CDR3 is built from 15 residues. V lost 3 bases and J 2 bases, leaving 8 bases between the germline ends. The CDR3 DNA is TGTGCCATCAGTGACAGGGACACCTATAATTCACCCCTCCACTTT. Translated, it gives CAISDRDTYNSPLHF.

The chain has TRBV6-1 and TRBJ2-5; possibly TRBD1 for D (5 bases). This CDR3 comprises 14 residues. Germline CDR1 is MNHNS and CDR2 is SASEGT. Deletions cut 11 bases from V and 3 bases from J, with 19 bases between. CDR3 in DNA: TGTGCCGTTACGAGGCCAGGGATCAAAGAGACCCAGTACTTC. It translates to CAVTRPGIKETQYF.

The V gene is TRBV7-9, the J gene TRBJ2-6; D remains unclear. In germline, CDR1 is SEHNR, CDR2 FQNEAQ (reference sequence). With 1 base removed from V and 0 bases from J, the gap between germline ends came to 10 bases. The CDR3 contains 17 residues. CDR3 sequence (DNA): TGTGCCAGCAGCTTAGGGAGTTTTACCTCTGGGGCCAACGTCCTGACTTTC. Translating it yields CASSLGSFTSGANVLTF. Full variable domain (missing parts from reference TRBV7-9 and TRBJ2-6): DTGVSQNPRHKITKRGQNVTFRCDPISEHNRLYWYRQTLGQGPEFLTYFQNEAQLEKSRLLSDRFSAERPKGSFSTLEIQRTEQGDSAMYLCASSLGSFTSGANVLTFGAGSRLTVL.

Comments on this clone: The same CDR3 also results from other DNA sequences found in this sample. The chain links TRBV28 to TRBJ1-2, with a weak D call TRBD1 (5 bases). The germline V gene has CDR1 MDHEN and CDR2 SYDVKM. The CDR3 totals 14 residues. The germline V and J ends were trimmed by 0 bases and 5 bases, with 10 bases remaining between them. CDR3 nucleotides: TGTGCCAGCAGTTTATGGCAGGGTGGGTATGGCTACACCTTC. This codes for CASSLWQGGYGYTF.

The J gene is TRBJ2-7, the V gene TRBV6-5, with a possible D match to TRBD2 (5 bases). The germline V gene encodes CDR1 MNHEY and CDR2 SVGAGI. V was pared by 6 bases and J by 4 bases, with 16 bases between. The length of the CDR3 is 14 residues. The CDR3 bases are TGTGCCAGCAGCCTCAATCTAGCTGGGTACGAGCAGTACTTC. Translation: CASSLNLAGYEQYF.

The chain uses TRBV18 and TRBJ2-1; D possibly matches TRBD1 or TRBD2 (6 bases each). There are 13 residues in the CDR3. V dropped 2 bases and J dropped 10 bases, with 12 bases sitting between them. From germline, CDR1 is KGHSH and CDR2 LQKENI. In nucleotides, the CDR3 is TGTGCCAGCTCACCATCCCGGGGGCTAGAGCAGTTCTTC. It encodes CASSPSRGLEQFF.

Remarks on this clone: The sample has other DNA sequences that encode this CDR3 too. DNA of the CDR3: TGTGCCAGCAGTTTGACAGATACGCAGTATTTT. It yields the protein CASSLTDTQYF. This rearrangement joins TRBV27 to TRBJ2-3; D remains ambiguous. CDR1 is MNHEY, CDR2 SMNVEV, per germline (reference sequence). CDR3 length equals 11 residues. Trimming removed 3 bases at V and 3 bases at J, with 1 base between.

The rearrangement uses TRBV7-2 and TRBJ1-3; TRBD1 agrees at 7 bases. CDR1 is SGHTA, CDR2 FQGNSA, per germline. The CDR3 is made up of 17 amino acids. Germline trimming cut 0 bases from V and 3 bases from J; bases unmatched to any gene: 8. The CDR3 reads CASSLAITGTVGNTIYF. For the CDR3, the DNA is TGTGCCAGCAGCTTAGCTATTACCGGGACAGTTGGAAACACCATATATTTT.

The V call is TRBV2, the J call TRBJ1-3; D is perhaps TRBD1 (6 bases). V lost 10 bases to trimming and J lost 4 bases, with 14 bases between them. The CDR3 is made up of 13 amino acids. The V gene's germline CDR1 is SNHLY and CDR2 FYNNEI. This chain's CDR3 is CATTGLEGNTIYF. The CDR3 nucleotides are TGTGCCACCACAGGGCTCGAGGGAAACACCATATATTTT.

V gene TRBV11-2 combines with J gene TRBJ1-2; TRBD1 might be the D (6 bases). Trimming pared 1 base from V and 2 bases from J, leaving 11 bases between. Germline V lookup: CDR1 SGHAT, CDR2 FQNNGV. This CDR3 region has 15 residues. The CDR3 nucleotides are TGTGCCAGCAGCTTAGGAACTACAGGGAACTATGGCTACACCTTC. It codes for CASSLGTTGNYGYTF.

The V and J genes are TRBV27 and TRBJ1-2, with 7 bases fitting TRBD1. CDR3 length equals 15 residues. The V gene end was trimmed by 6 bases and the J gene end by 2 bases; junction bases not matched to a gene: 9. Per the germline V gene, CDR1 is MNHEY and CDR2 is SMNVEV (reference sequence). For the CDR3, the DNA is TGTGCCAGCAGAACCACTGACAGGGAAAACTATGGCTACACCTTC. Its protein is CASRTTDRENYGYTF.

The chain has TRBV2 and TRBJ2-1; possibly TRBD2 for D (6 bases). The ends were cut back, 5 bases at V and 8 bases at J, with 19 bases in the middle. The CDR3 has 15 residues. Germline V lookup: CDR1 SNHLY, CDR2 FYNNEI. As DNA, the CDR3 is TGTGCCAGCAGTCGGGACTCATCATCGGCCTATGAGCAGTTCTTC. As protein: CASSRDSSSAYEQFF.

The chain is built from TRBV10-3 and TRBJ2-3; D tentatively reads TRBD1 or TRBD2 (5 bases each). This CDR3 region has 13 residues. V dropped 6 bases and J dropped 0 bases, with 7 bases sitting between them. Germline CDR1 is ENHRY and CDR2 is SYGVKD. The CDR3 region has the DNA TGTGCCATCAGGAGGGACAGCACAGATACGCAGTATTTT. Translating it yields CAIRRDSTDTQYF.

The chain is built from TRBV6-5 and TRBJ1-6; 7 bases align to TRBD1. Losses at the gene ends were 6 bases for V and 10 bases for J; bases not matched to a gene: 6. Germline V gene sequence: CDR1 MNHEY, CDR2 SVGAGI. The CDR3 length is 13 residues. The CDR3 reads CASRRQGGSPLHF. The CDR3 DNA reads TGTGCCAGCAGACGACAGGGTGGGTCACCCCTCCACTTT.

For this clone: The same CDR3 is also encoded by other DNA sequences in this sample. The chain combines TRBV2 with TRBJ1-6; D gene ambiguous. The CDR3 totals 13 residues. Germline CDR1 SNHLY, CDR2 FYNNEI. V lost 6 bases and J 0 bases, leaving 3 bases between the germline ends. The CDR3 reads CASRSSYNSPLHF. The CDR3 region has the DNA TGTGCCAGCAGGAGCTCCTATAATTCACCCCTCCACTTT.

The chain combines TRBV27 with TRBJ2-5; no clear D. CDR1 and CDR2 from the germline V gene are MNHEY and SMNVEV (reference sequence). Deletions cut 0 bases from V and 1 base from J, with 9 bases between. This CDR3 comprises 15 residues. CDR3 nucleotides: TGTGCCAGCAGTTTATCTAGCTACTCCCAAGAGACCCAGTACTTC. Protein: CASSLSSYSQETQYF.

Turning to this clone: Distinct nucleotide sequences in the sample also encode this CDR3. The chain couples TRBV2 to TRBJ2-5; D is undetermined. Germline V gene data show CDR1 as SNHLY and CDR2 as FYNNEI. Trimming cost V 8 bases and J 5 bases, with 9 bases left between them. This CDR3 spans 11 amino acids. The CDR3 DNA follows: TGTGCCAGCTCCGCCGGGGAGACCCAGTACTTC. Translation gives CASSAGETQYF. Filled out from reference TRBV2 and TRBJ2-5, the complete variable domain reads EPEVTQTPSHQVTQMGQEVILRCVPISNHLYFYWYRQILGQKVEFLVSFYNNEISEKSEIFDDQFSVERPDGSNFTLKIRSTKLEDSAMYFCASSAGETQYFGPGTRLLVL.

This clone appeared once. The chain combines TRBV2 with TRBJ1-5; TRBD1 agrees at 9 bases. Trimming cost V 6 bases and J 5 bases; bases outside gene matches: 2. The germline V gene has CDR1 SNHLY and CDR2 FYNNEI. The CDR3 runs to 13 residues. In nucleotides, the CDR3 is TGTGCCAGCAGACGGACAGGGGATCAGCCCCAGCATTTT. Its translation is CASRRTGDQPQHF.

The genes are TRBV10-1 and TRBJ2-3; possible D gene TRBD1, 6 bases. CDR1 and CDR2 from the germline V gene are WNHNN and SYGVQD (reference sequence). The CDR3 is made up of 14 amino acids. Trimming removed 2 bases from V and 2 bases from J, with 8 bases in between. The CDR3 here is CASSENRATDTQYF. As DNA, the CDR3 is TGCGCCAGCAGTGAGAACAGGGCCACAGATACGCAGTATTTT.

A single count supports this clone. CDR3 coding DNA: TGTGCCAGCAGCCCGAGTAGAGGACAGGGAAGCACAGATACGCAGTATTTT. Protein sequence: CASSPSRGQGSTDTQYF. The chain has TRBV7-2 and TRBJ2-3, with TRBD1 matching 8 bases. Germline assignment: CDR1 SGHTA and CDR2 FQGNSA. The CDR3 totals 17 residues. Germline trimming cut 5 bases from V and 0 bases from J; bases unmatched to any gene: 10.

The CDR3 coding sequence is TGCGCCAGCGTTCATAGGACAGGGGATGGTCTAGGAGCCAAAAACATTCAGTACTTC. Amino acid sequence: CASVHRTGDGLGAKNIQYF. The chain couples TRBV4-3 to TRBJ2-4, with TRBD1 matching 9 bases. The V gene's germline CDR1 is LGHNA and CDR2 YSLEER. V was clipped by 8 bases and J by 0 bases; unmatched bases: 17. The CDR3 sequence is 19 residues long.

This rearrangement joins TRBV27 to TRBJ2-7; 11 nucleotides line up with TRBD1. J was trimmed by 6 bases and V by 5 bases; bases with no gene match: 9. CDR3 length equals 15 residues. Germline CDR1 is MNHEY and CDR2 is SMNVEV (reference sequence). CDR3 nucleotides: TGTGCCAGCAGTGAAAGGACAGGGGGCTCGCGCGAGCAGTACTTC. Translated, it gives CASSERTGGSREQYF.

V is TRBV6-5 and J is TRBJ2-6; TRBD1 might be the D (6 bases). Germline V gene lookup returns CDR1 MNHEY and CDR2 SVGAGI. V was pared by 6 bases and J by 4 bases, with 10 bases between. This CDR3 is 14 amino acids long. The CDR3 DNA reads TGTGCCAGCAGAGGGGGAGCAGGGGCCAACGTCCTGACTTTC. Translation gives CASRGGAGANVLTF.

The chain joins TRBV5-1 to TRBJ2-5, with D possibly being TRBD2 (6 bases). V was pared by 6 bases and J by 4 bases, with 19 bases between. Germline CDR1 reads SGHRS; CDR2 reads YFSETQ. CDR3 size: 15 residues. The CDR3 DNA follows: TGCGCCAGCATTCAAGGGACTGCCACAACAGAGACCCAGTACTTC. Encoded protein: CASIQGTATTETQYF.